This TCR beta chain was retrieved from a study of shared T cell receptors in the human thymus. This CDR3 is 15 amino acids long. CDR1 SGDLS and CDR2 YYNGEE come from the germline V gene. Trimming stripped 3 bases from V and 0 bases from J, with 9 bases between. Sequencing used immunoSEQ multiplex PCR; TCRdb keeps in-frame clones, though not all of them. The profile shows approximately 730,000 clones, 80% to 90% of them singletons. The same specimen was also included in a second study, on human thymus T cells. In that study: It was from resections taken during corrective heart surgery that the thymus tissue came. Within thymic and blood repertoires, V and J gene usage appeared to be biased.

The source of this sequence is a girl less than two years old with a congenital heart defect. Sequenced input: thymocytes. This chain links TRBV9 with TRBJ2-2; tentatively, D is TRBD2 (6 bases). CDR3 in amino acids: CASSDRETNTGELFF. CDR3 DNA sequence: TGTGCCAGCAGCGACCGGGAGACGAACACCGGGGAGCTGTTTTTT.